The 25 T cell receptor beta chains given below trace back to one sample, sequenced in a study of cytomegalovirus exposure and HLA in healthy donors. Measured with immunoSEQ multiplex PCR; TCRdb has only the in-frame clones, and not every one. The sample consists of over 85,000 clones, 84% of them appearing once. Sequencing was done on a sample of PBMCs. The receptors come from a woman aged 18-30 years in good health and CMV-seropositive.

This clone was seen a handful of times. The chain carries TRBV6-5 and TRBJ2-7; 7 bases align to TRBD1. The CDR3 contains 12 residues. The germline V gene has CDR1 MNHEY and CDR2 SVGAGI. With 6 bases clipped from V and 6 bases from J, the junction kept 5 bases outside the gene matches. Written as DNA, the CDR3 is TGTGCCAGCAGCCGACAGGGCGGCGAGCAGTACTTC. Protein sequence: CASSRQGGEQYF.

The chain uses TRBV9 and TRBJ1-6, with a tentative D call TRBD1 (5 bases). CDR1 and CDR2 from the germline V gene are SGDLS and YYNGEE. V was cut by 3 bases and J by 7 bases, with 23 bases left in between. CDR3 size: 18 residues. The CDR3 region has the DNA TGTGCCAGCAGCGATGGGCCCCTGGGGGGTAGGAGGAATTCACCCCTCCACTTT. Amino acids: CASSDGPLGGRRNSPLHF.

V gene TRBV2 combines with J gene TRBJ1-5; D call uncertain. Trimming shortened V by 6 bases and J by 1 base, and 10 bases separated the two germline ends. The germline gives CDR1 SNHLY, CDR2 FYNNEI. This CDR3 has 14 amino acids. The CDR3 is CASSKAESNQPQHF. The CDR3 bases are TGTGCCAGCAGCAAGGCGGAAAGCAATCAGCCCCAGCATTTT.

This chain connects TRBV28 to TRBJ2-2; perhaps TRBD2 as D (7 bases). Germline V lookup: CDR1 MDHEN, CDR2 SYDVKM. CDR3 length: 17 amino acids. V was trimmed by 3 bases and J by 3 bases, leaving 17 bases between them. CDR3 bases: TGTGCCAGCAGTTTCGGGAGGCGGGACACATACACCGGGGAGCTGTTTTTT. It yields the protein CASSFGRRDTYTGELFF.

This chain joins TRBV6-1 and TRBJ1-6; D is unclear. CDR1 is MNHNS and CDR2 is SASEGT in the germline V gene. Trimming removed 2 bases from V and 7 bases from J, with 9 bases in between. The CDR3 runs 14 residues. The CDR3 reads CASSESVRNSPLHF. CDR3 in DNA: TGTGCCAGCAGTGAAAGTGTCAGGAATTCACCCCTCCACTTT.

The chain combines TRBV4-3 with TRBJ2-6; D might be TRBD2 (6 bases). Trimming stripped 1 base from V and 3 bases from J, with 7 bases between. Germline values: CDR1 LGHNA, CDR2 YSLEER. The CDR3 runs 15 residues. The CDR3 DNA sequence: TGCGCCAGCAGCCAAGTCGGGGGTGGGGCCAACGTCCTGACTTTC. Amino acid sequence: CASSQVGGGANVLTF.

The chain employs TRBV5-1 and TRBJ2-5; 7 positions match TRBD1. The germline gives CDR1 SGHRS, CDR2 YFSETQ. V was pared by 2 bases and J by 5 bases, with 3 bases of the junction left unmatched. This CDR3 is 13 amino acids long. The CDR3 region has the DNA TGCGCCAGCAGCTTCCCACAGGGGGAGACCCAGTACTTC. It yields the protein CASSFPQGETQYF.

This clone was observed a single time. This chain joins TRBV4-1 and TRBJ1-6, with a possible D match to TRBD1 (6 bases). Trimming left V 4 bases short and J 6 bases short, with 13 bases between. The CDR3 has 15 residues. Germline CDR1 is MGHRA and CDR2 is YSYEKL. CDR3 in amino acids: CASSPPGGLNSPLHF. The CDR3, as DNA: TGCGCCAGCAGCCCACCGGGGGGGCTTAATTCACCCCTCCACTTT.

The V call is TRBV7-2, the J call TRBJ2-4, with TRBD2 matching 8 bases. CDR3 length: 16 residues. V trimming: 5 bases; J trimming: 0 bases; junction bases outside the gene matches: 6. The germline V gene has CDR1 SGHTA and CDR2 FQGNSA. CDR3 sequence: CASSLGGGIAKNIQYF. The DNA for the CDR3 is TGTGCCAGCAGCCTCGGCGGGGGGATAGCCAAAAACATTCAGTACTTC.

The chain uses TRBV7-2 and TRBJ1-1, with D possibly TRBD1 on 5 matching bases. Trimming stripped 5 bases from V and 1 base from J, with 8 bases between. Germline loops: CDR1 SGHTA, CDR2 FQGNSA. The CDR3 consists of 13 residues. DNA for the CDR3: TGTGCCAGCAGCAGTGACAGGAACACTGAAGCTTTCTTT. Residues: CASSSDRNTEAFF.

The table lists this clone with a count of one. This chain links TRBV4-1 with TRBJ2-1; D might be TRBD2 (5 bases). Germline CDR1 MGHRA, CDR2 YSYEKL. V was clipped by 3 bases and J by 8 bases, with 14 bases between them. There are 14 residues in the CDR3. The CDR3 DNA follows: TGCGCCAGCAGCCAGGACCGAGCCGGGGATGAGCAGTTCTTC. Protein sequence: CASSQDRAGDEQFF.

This clone was seen only a few times. The chain carries TRBV7-9 and TRBJ2-7; TRBD2 might be the D (6 bases). The CDR3 is 16 residues long. The V gene's germline CDR1 is SEHNR and CDR2 FQNEAQ (reference sequence). The V and J ends lost 2 bases and 6 bases respectively, with 20 bases between them. The CDR3 region has the DNA TGTGCCAGCAGCTTACCCCCTCCGCGTAAGGGAGGCGAGCAGTACTTC. Protein sequence: CASSLPPPRKGGEQYF. The entire variable domain, with the rest obtained from reference TRBV7-9 and TRBJ2-7, is as follows: DTGVSQNPRHKITKRGQNVTFRCDPISEHNRLYWYRQTLGQGPEFLTYFQNEAQLEKSRLLSDRFSAERPKGSFSTLEIQRTEQGDSAMYLCASSLPPPRKGGEQYFGPGTRLTVT.

This rearrangement joins TRBV19 to TRBJ1-2, with 10 bases aligning to TRBD1. Germline values: CDR1 LNHDA, CDR2 SQIVND (reference sequence). The CDR3 is 15 residues long. J gave up 4 bases and V 5 bases, and 7 bases lay outside the gene matches. As DNA, the CDR3 is TGTGCCAGTAGTCCAAGGGGGGACAGGGGCTATGGCTACACCTTC. Translating gives CASSPRGDRGYGYTF. The whole variable domain, remainder taken from reference TRBV19 and TRBJ1-2, is DGGITQSPKYLFRKEGQNVTLSCEQNLNHDAMYWYRQDPGQGLRLIYYSQIVNDFQKGDIAEGYSVSREKKESFPLTVTSAQKNPTAFYLCASSPRGDRGYGYTFGSGTRLTVV.

The V gene is TRBV15, the J gene TRBJ2-1, with 7 bases that match TRBD1. V gave up 3 bases and J gave up 6 bases; unmatched junction bases: 5. Germline lookup yields CDR1 LNHNV and CDR2 YYDKDF (reference sequence). This CDR3 spans 14 amino acids. The CDR3 is CATSSQGEGNEQFF. As DNA, the CDR3 is TGTGCCACCAGCAGCCAGGGGGAAGGCAATGAGCAGTTCTTC.

The rearrangement joins TRBV30 to TRBJ2-3; TRBD1 agrees at 7 bases. V was pared by 7 bases and J by 4 bases, with 8 bases of the junction left unmatched. The CDR3 totals 13 residues. Looked up from germline, CDR1 is GTSNPN and CDR2 is SVGIG (reference sequence). The CDR3 here is CASDRDVADTQYF. Written as DNA, the CDR3 is TGTGCCTCCGACAGGGACGTCGCAGATACGCAGTATTTT.

The chain employs TRBV6-6 and TRBJ1-3; D may be TRBD1 (6 bases). Germline CDR1 is MNHNY and CDR2 is SVGAGI (reference sequence). V dropped 0 bases and J dropped 2 bases, with 11 bases sitting between them. The length of the CDR3 is 16 residues. The CDR3 loop is CASSYSRGAPGNTIYF. CDR3 coding DNA: TGTGCCAGCAGTTACTCGCGGGGGGCCCCTGGAAACACCATATATTTT.

The rearrangement joins TRBV5-1 to TRBJ1-4; D unclear. The CDR3 sequence is 13 residues long. Per germline, CDR1 SGHRS and CDR2 YFSETQ. Trimming removed 2 bases at V and 6 bases at J, with 8 bases between. Written as DNA, the CDR3 is TGCGCCAGCAGCTTTCAGGTGGATGAAAAACTGTTTTTT. This codes for CASSFQVDEKLFF.

The chain links TRBV5-6 to TRBJ2-7; D remains unclear. Trimming stripped 2 bases from V and 5 bases from J, with 11 bases between. This CDR3 is built from 13 residues. Germline V CDR1 and CDR2: SGHDT, YYEEEE. The CDR3 sequence is CASSFTGVDEQYF. Written as DNA, the CDR3 is TGTGCCAGCAGCTTTACGGGTGTCGACGAGCAGTACTTC.

This rearrangement joins TRBV7-2 to TRBJ2-3, with TRBD1 as a possible D gene (6 bases). Germline V gene data show CDR1 as SGHTA and CDR2 as FQGNSA. The CDR3 consists of 14 residues. Trimming removed 8 bases at V and 2 bases at J, with 14 bases between. The CDR3 here is CASRVQGITDTQYF. CDR3 in DNA: TGTGCCAGCCGGGTCCAGGGGATCACAGATACGCAGTATTTT.

The chain has TRBV7-2 and TRBJ2-7; 7 positions match TRBD1. Trimming at V came to 6 bases and at J to 0 bases, leaving 5 bases not matched to a gene. The length of the CDR3 is 14 residues. Germline loops: CDR1 SGHTA, CDR2 FQGNSA. The CDR3 loop reads CASSRGLSSYEQYF. The DNA for the CDR3 is TGTGCCAGCAGTAGGGGGCTGAGCTCCTACGAGCAGTACTTC.

This clone was seen once. This rearrangement joins TRBV4-3 to TRBJ1-6; no definite D call. Germline V gene data show CDR1 as LGHNA and CDR2 as YSLEER. Between the trimmed V and J ends, which lost 2 bases and 10 bases, there was a span of 21 bases. The CDR3 runs 17 residues. CDR3 residues: CASSQFVVGEVASPLHF. DNA of the CDR3: TGCGCCAGCAGCCAATTCGTAGTAGGAGAGGTTGCCTCACCCCTCCACTTT.

V is TRBV11-3 and J is TRBJ1-1; D remains ambiguous. In germline, CDR1 is SGHNT, CDR2 YENEEA. With 5 bases removed from V and 5 bases from J, the gap between germline ends came to 12 bases. The CDR3 consists of 13 residues. CDR3 in DNA: TGTGCCAGCAGCGCCTCTGAGGCGACTGAAGCTTTCTTT. Translating gives CASSASEATEAFF.

This chain connects TRBV5-5 to TRBJ1-3; tentatively, D is TRBD1 (6 bases). The CDR3 is made up of 16 amino acids. Trimming removed 0 bases from V and 2 bases from J, with 12 bases in between. Germline V gene data show CDR1 as SGHKS and CDR2 as YYEKEE (reference sequence). For the CDR3, the DNA is TGTGCCAGCAGCTTGGACAGGGTGTTCGCTGGAAACACCATATATTTT. Translated, it gives CASSLDRVFAGNTIYF.

Only one count was recorded for this clone. The chain combines TRBV30 with TRBJ2-7, with D uncertain. Germline V CDR1 and CDR2: GTSNPN, SVGIG (reference sequence). This CDR3 is built from 11 residues. Trimming shortened V by 0 bases and J by 4 bases, and 4 bases separated the two germline ends. CDR3 sequence reads: CAWSVQYEQYF. The DNA for the CDR3 is TGTGCCTGGAGTGTTCAGTACGAGCAGTACTTC.

This rearrangement joins TRBV7-9 to TRBJ1-2; TRBD1 aligns across 9 bases. There are 17 residues in the CDR3. V lost 4 bases and J lost 0; bases outside the gene matches: 9. The germline V gene encodes CDR1 SEHNR and CDR2 FQNEAQ (reference sequence). The CDR3: CASSSNLQGAANYGYTF. CDR3 in DNA: TGTGCCAGCAGCTCAAACCTACAGGGGGCCGCTAACTATGGCTACACCTTC.